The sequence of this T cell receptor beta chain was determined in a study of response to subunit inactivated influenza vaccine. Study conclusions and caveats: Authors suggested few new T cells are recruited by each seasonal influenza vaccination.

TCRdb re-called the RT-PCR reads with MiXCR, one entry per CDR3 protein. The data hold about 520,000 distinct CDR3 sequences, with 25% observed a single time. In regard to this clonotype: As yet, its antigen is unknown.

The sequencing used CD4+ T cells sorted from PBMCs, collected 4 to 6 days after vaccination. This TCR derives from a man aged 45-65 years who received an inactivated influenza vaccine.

The CDR3 is CASSSHSGNTGELFF. The CDR3, as DNA: TGTGCCAGCAGCTCCCACAGCGGTAACACCGGGGAGCTGTTTTTT. The chain has TRBV7-2 and TRBJ2-2, with D possibly TRBD2 on 5 matching bases. Deletions cut 4 bases from V and 2 bases from J, with 11 bases between. Germline values: CDR1 SGHTA, CDR2 FQGNSA. CDR3 length equals 15 residues. The full variable domain, in which reference TRBV7-2 and TRBJ2-2 provide the parts outside the CDR3, is GAGVSQSPSNKVTEKGKDVELRCDPISGHTALYWYRQSLGQGLEFLIYFQGNSAPDKSGLPSDRFSAERTGGSVSTLTIQRTQQEDSAVYLCASSSHSGNTGELFFGEGSRLTVL.